This T cell receptor (beta chain) is from a study of OX40 agonist ivuxolimab in advanced cancers. Germline V gene lookup returns CDR1 SGHTA and CDR2 FQGNSA. Trimming took off 5 bases at V and 6 bases at J, with 11 bases between the two ends. The CDR3 is 13 residues long. Clones were sequenced by immunoSEQ multiplex PCR, and TCRdb holds only the in-frame ones, with some missing. The sample holds about 26,000 clones, around nine tenths seen once. The source material was CD4+ or CD8+ T cells sorted from blood, sampled in a trial of the OX40 agonist ivuxolimab. The source is an adult with an advanced solid tumor such as melanoma, head and neck, liver or kidney cancer. The chain couples TRBV7-2 to TRBJ1-5; no firm D call. The CDR3 protein is CASSIWGSQPQHF. The CDR3 coding sequence is TGTGCCAGCAGCATCTGGGGAAGTCAGCCCCAGCATTTT. Complete variable domain (other parts from reference TRBV7-2 and TRBJ1-5): GAGVSQSPSNKVTEKGKDVELRCDPISGHTALYWYRQSLGQGLEFLIYFQGNSAPDKSGLPSDRFSAERTGGSVSTLTIQRTQQEDSAVYLCASSIWGSQPQHFGDGTRLSIL.